One sample yielded the 6 T cell receptor beta chains listed below, sequenced in a study of blood T cell repertoires in COVID-19. Data came from immunoSEQ multiplex PCR; TCRdb stores just in-frame clones and leaves some out. The table lists tens of thousands of clones, around 86% of them singletons, with nearly 25% in the top ten. What was sequenced was peripheral blood. These receptor sequences come from a man aged 50-60 years with active or convalescent COVID-19.

V usage is TRBV7-2 and J usage is TRBJ2-7, with 7 bases fitting TRBD1. The CDR3 runs to 14 residues. The germline V gene has CDR1 SGHTA and CDR2 FQGNSA. V lost 4 bases to trimming and J lost 4 bases; unmatched junction nucleotides: 7. This chain's CDR3 is CASSSTGWAYEQYF. CDR3 DNA: TGTGCCAGCAGCTCGACAGGGTGGGCGTACGAGCAGTACTTC.

The V call is TRBV6-5, the J call TRBJ2-5; 8 positions match TRBD1. The V gene's germline CDR1 is MNHEY and CDR2 SVGAGI. With V trimmed by 6 bases and J by 0 bases, 3 bases remained unmatched. The CDR3 extends over 14 amino acids. In DNA, the CDR3 is TGTGCCAGCAGAGGACAGGGTAACCAAGAGACCCAGTACTTC. The encoded protein is CASRGQGNQETQYF.

This clone appeared a single time. The same CDR3 is also encoded by other DNA sequences in this sample. The V call is TRBV18, the J call TRBJ2-1, with a weak D call TRBD2 (5 bases). The CDR3 extends over 13 amino acids. The V gene lost 0 bases and the J gene lost 8 bases, with 8 bases spanning the gap. Looked up from germline, CDR1 is KGHSH and CDR2 is LQKENI. This chain's CDR3 is CASSPPSGDEQFF. CDR3 sequence (DNA): TGTGCCAGCTCACCACCGTCCGGGGATGAGCAGTTCTTC.

The sample holds one count of this clone. The chain is built from TRBV27 and TRBJ1-2; D is perhaps TRBD1 (5 bases). Germline V gene sequence: CDR1 MNHEY, CDR2 SMNVEV (reference sequence). The CDR3 runs to 13 residues. V dropped 3 bases and J dropped 4 bases, with 9 bases sitting between them. This CDR3 is CASSFSGFYGYTF. DNA for the CDR3: TGTGCCAGCAGTTTTTCAGGGTTCTATGGCTACACCTTC.

The gene calls are TRBV7-3 and TRBJ2-5, with 13 bases matching TRBD2. CDR3 length: 17 residues. Germline CDR1 SGHTA, CDR2 FQGTGA. V was pared by 3 bases and J by 5 bases, with 9 bases of the junction left unmatched. The CDR3 sequence is CASSFGAGTSGMETQYF. CDR3 nucleotides: TGTGCCAGCAGCTTTGGGGCCGGGACTAGCGGGATGGAGACCCAGTACTTC.

This sequence joins TRBV25-1 and TRBJ2-6, with D unclear. The CDR3 has 13 amino acids. CDR1 is MGHDK and CDR2 is SYGVNS in the germline V gene. Trimming removed 8 bases from V and 2 bases from J, with 7 bases in between. The CDR3 DNA reads as TGTGCCAGCTCATTAGCTGGGGCCAACGTCCTGACTTTC. It specifies CASSLAGANVLTF.